This T cell receptor beta chain appears in the sequencing data of a study of T cell responses to AZD1222 COVID-19 vaccine. The repertoire was sequenced with immunoSEQ multiplex PCR; TCRdb's copy has only in-frame clones and lacks some. This table holds 150,000 to 200,000 clones, about 92% found once. A remark on this clone: Its antigen is not identified.

CDR3 length: 15 residues. Germline V gives CDR1 LNHDA, CDR2 SQIVND (reference sequence). V dropped 5 bases and J dropped 3; count of bases not matched to a gene: 7. Study observations and caveats: Spike-specific TCRs gained breadth and depth after people received two AZD1222 doses.

Here the sequenced sample was peripheral blood, taken on day 0 of AZD1222 vaccination. V and J are TRBV19 and TRBJ1-5; 7 bases fit TRBD1. This clonotype was sampled from an adult in good health. CDR3 nucleotide sequence: TGTGCCAGTAGTTTAACAGGGGCGTACAATCAGCCCCAGCATTTT. Protein sequence: CASSLTGAYNQPQHF.